Listed below are T cell receptor beta chains from one sample, sequenced in a study of OX40 agonist ivuxolimab in advanced cancers. The data were produced by immunoSEQ multiplex PCR, yet TCRdb's version contains in-frame clones alone and is incomplete. The repertoire includes some 34,000 clones, 78% of them detected once, and roughly 13% sits in the top ten. The material was CD4+ or CD8+ T cells sorted from blood, obtained in a trial of the OX40 agonist ivuxolimab. These receptors were obtained from an adult with an advanced solid tumor such as melanoma, head and neck, liver or kidney cancer. Both conserved end residues are part of each CDR3. D genes are given only for firm matches. Clone size is not always given. Where it is, it says once, few, many or a class for expanded clones.

CDR3aa: CASSQGDSGGKDTQYF
CDR3nt: TGTGCCAGCAGCCAAGGGGATAGCGGGGGGAAGGATACGCAGTATTTT
d_gene: TRBD2
v_gene: TRBV4-2
j_gene: TRBJ2-3
abundance: -

CDR3aa: CASSRGGADETQYF
CDR3nt: TGTGCCAGCAGTCGCGGGGGGGCCGACGAGACCCAGTACTTC
d_gene: TRBD2
v_gene: TRBV7-2
j_gene: TRBJ2-5
abundance: -

CDR3aa: CASSSDRVGTEAFF
CDR3nt: TGTGCCAGCTCATCCGACAGGGTGGGGACTGAAGCTTTCTTT
d_gene: TRBD1
v_gene: TRBV18
j_gene: TRBJ1-1
abundance: few

CDR3aa: CASSLPPSSREGDLREQYF
CDR3nt: TGTGCCAGCAGTCTTCCCCCTTCGAGTCGGGAGGGCGATTTACGAGAGCAGTACTTC
d_gene: TRBD2
v_gene: TRBV11-2
j_gene: TRBJ2-7
abundance: -

CDR3aa: CASSMWGLAGGVTGELFF
CDR3nt: TGTGCCAGTAGTATGTGGGGACTAGCGGGAGGGGTCACCGGGGAGCTGTTTTTT
d_gene: TRBD2
v_gene: TRBV19
j_gene: TRBJ2-2
abundance: -

CDR3aa: CASSHNISEQFF
CDR3nt: TGCGCCAGCAGTCATAATATTAGTGAGCAGTTCTTC
d_gene: -
v_gene: TRBV23-1
j_gene: TRBJ2-1
abundance: -

CDR3aa: CASSHAPGGRDRDTQYF
CDR3nt: TGCGCCAGCAGCCATGCCCCAGGGGGTAGGGATCGGGATACGCAGTATTTT
d_gene: TRBD1
v_gene: TRBV4-1
j_gene: TRBJ2-3
abundance: -

CDR3aa: CASSFRGSGSQPQHF
CDR3nt: TGTGCCAGCAGCTTCAGGGGGAGTGGGAGTCAGCCCCAGCATTTT
d_gene: TRBD1
v_gene: TRBV5-5
j_gene: TRBJ1-5
abundance: -

CDR3aa: CASSIETDTQYF
CDR3nt: TGTGCCAGCAGCATAGAAACAGATACGCAGTATTTT
d_gene: -
v_gene: TRBV11-2
j_gene: TRBJ2-3
abundance: -

CDR3aa: CASSVDSGNSGNTIYF
CDR3nt: TGTGCCAGCAGCGTAGATAGCGGAAACTCTGGAAACACCATATATTTT
d_gene: -
v_gene: TRBV9
j_gene: TRBJ1-3
abundance: -

CDR3aa: CASSLVGGQHF
CDR3nt: TGTGCCAGCAGTCTCGTTGGGGGCCAGCATTTT
d_gene: -
v_gene: TRBV6-6
j_gene: TRBJ1-5
abundance: -

CDR3aa: CASSPTGDNQPQHF
CDR3nt: TGTGCCAGCAGCCCAACAGGGGACAATCAGCCCCAGCATTTT
d_gene: TRBD1
v_gene: TRBV7-9
j_gene: TRBJ1-5
abundance: -

CDR3aa: CASSTVTQPQHF
CDR3nt: TGTGCCAGCAGCACAGTGACCCAGCCCCAGCATTTT
d_gene: -
v_gene: TRBV2
j_gene: TRBJ1-5
abundance: -

CDR3aa: CASSLGSSGNTIYF
CDR3nt: TGTGCCAGCAGCTTAGGAAGCTCTGGAAACACCATATATTTT
d_gene: -
v_gene: TRBV7-9
j_gene: TRBJ1-3
abundance: -

CDR3aa: CASSPRTNRTDTQYF
CDR3nt: TGTGCCAGCAGCCCTAGGACAAATCGCACAGATACGCAGTATTTT
d_gene: -
v_gene: TRBV7-9
j_gene: TRBJ2-3
abundance: -

CDR3aa: CASSQVGTVLYGYTF
CDR3nt: TGTGCCAGCAGCCAAGTTGGGACGGTCCTGTATGGCTACACCTTC
d_gene: -
v_gene: TRBV4-2
j_gene: TRBJ1-2
abundance: -

CDR3aa: CASSETGRRNEQFF
CDR3nt: TGTGCCAGTAGTGAAACCGGGCGGCGTAATGAGCAGTTCTTC
d_gene: -
v_gene: TRBV19
j_gene: TRBJ2-1
abundance: -

CDR3aa: CASSLEGLFGQGYSSSYNEQFF
CDR3nt: TGTGCCAGCAGCTTAGAGGGTTTGTTTGGACAGGGCTACAGCAGTTCCTACAATGAGCAGTTCTTC
d_gene: TRBD1
v_gene: TRBV13
j_gene: TRBJ2-1
abundance: -

CDR3aa: CAWRDSGGKGETQYF
CDR3nt: TGTGCCTGGAGGGACAGCGGGGGGAAGGGAGAGACCCAGTACTTC
d_gene: TRBD2
v_gene: TRBV30
j_gene: TRBJ2-5
abundance: -

CDR3aa: CASSSLGDINESNQPQHF
CDR3nt: TGCGCCAGCAGCTCACTTGGGGACATAAATGAGAGCAATCAGCCCCAGCATTTT
d_gene: -
v_gene: TRBV4-1
j_gene: TRBJ1-5
abundance: -

CDR3aa: CASSFRGGNTGELFF
CDR3nt: TGTGCCAGCAGCTTCCGGGGGGGGAACACCGGGGAGCTGTTTTTT
d_gene: TRBD2
v_gene: TRBV13
j_gene: TRBJ2-2
abundance: -

CDR3aa: CASSSPGNTGELFF
CDR3nt: TGTGCCAGTAGTAGCCCCGGGAACACCGGGGAGCTGTTTTTT
d_gene: -
v_gene: TRBV19
j_gene: TRBJ2-2
abundance: -

CDR3aa: CASSSLPLAASTDTQYF
CDR3nt: TGTGCCAGCAGCAGTCTCCCCCTAGCGGCTAGCACAGATACGCAGTATTTT
d_gene: TRBD2
v_gene: TRBV27
j_gene: TRBJ2-3
abundance: -

CDR3aa: CASSLNQNQPQHF
CDR3nt: TGTGCCAGCAGCTTGAACCAGAATCAGCCCCAGCATTTT
d_gene: -
v_gene: TRBV5-6
j_gene: TRBJ1-5
abundance: -

CDR3aa: CASSVGPGLAGGYTGELFF
CDR3nt: TGTGCCAGCAGCGTAGGTCCGGGACTAGCGGGGGGGTACACCGGGGAGCTGTTTTTT
d_gene: TRBD2
v_gene: TRBV9
j_gene: TRBJ2-2
abundance: -

CDR3aa: CASSPTLAGSQETQYF
CDR3nt: TGTGCCAGCAGCCCCACACTAGCGGGGTCCCAAGAGACCCAGTACTTC
d_gene: TRBD2
v_gene: TRBV7-9
j_gene: TRBJ2-5
abundance: -

CDR3aa: CASSRSGRTYNEQFF
CDR3nt: TGTGCCAGCAGCCGTAGCGGGAGAACCTACAATGAGCAGTTCTTC
d_gene: TRBD2
v_gene: TRBV7-2
j_gene: TRBJ2-1
abundance: -

CDR3aa: CASSLGSSGANVLTF
CDR3nt: TGCGCCAGCAGCTTGGGGTCCTCTGGGGCCAACGTCCTGACTTTC
d_gene: -
v_gene: TRBV5-1
j_gene: TRBJ2-6
abundance: -

CDR3aa: CASSLAGLMNTEAFF
CDR3nt: TGTGCCAGCAGCTTAGCTGGCTTAATGAACACTGAAGCTTTCTTT
d_gene: -
v_gene: TRBV11-1
j_gene: TRBJ1-1
abundance: -